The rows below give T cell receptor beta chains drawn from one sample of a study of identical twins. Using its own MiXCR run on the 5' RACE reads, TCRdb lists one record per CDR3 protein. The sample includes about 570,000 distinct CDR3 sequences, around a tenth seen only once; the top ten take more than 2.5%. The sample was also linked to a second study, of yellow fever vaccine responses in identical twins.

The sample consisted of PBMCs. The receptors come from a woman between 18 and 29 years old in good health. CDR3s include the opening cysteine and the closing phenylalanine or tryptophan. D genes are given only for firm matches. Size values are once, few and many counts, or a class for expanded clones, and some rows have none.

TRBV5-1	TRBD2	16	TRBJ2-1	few	CASSPIGIAGQNEQFF	TGCGCCAGCAGCCCCATTGGGATAGCGGGGCAGAATGAGCAGTTCTTC
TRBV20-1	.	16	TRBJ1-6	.	CSAPTLRGSYNSPLHF	TGCAGTGCTCCGACCCTTAGGGGCTCCTATAATTCACCCCTCCACTTT
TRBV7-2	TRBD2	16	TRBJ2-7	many	CASSLSGTSGSHEQYF	TGTGCCAGCAGCTTATCCGGGACTAGCGGGAGTCACGAGCAGTACTTC
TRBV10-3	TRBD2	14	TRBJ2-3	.	CAISAGGRADTQYF	TGTGCCATCAGTGCGGGCGGGAGGGCCGATACGCAGTATTTT
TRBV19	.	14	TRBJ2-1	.	CASHKGGSYNEQFF	TGTGCCAGCCATAAGGGTGGCTCCTACAATGAGCAGTTCTTC
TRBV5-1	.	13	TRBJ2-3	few	CASSSISTDTQYF	TGCGCCAGCAGCTCAATTAGCACAGATACGCAGTATTTT
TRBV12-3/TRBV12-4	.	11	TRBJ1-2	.	CASSLKRSYTF	TGTGCCAGCAGCCTAAAGAGGAGCTACACCTTC
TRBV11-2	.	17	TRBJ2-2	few	CASSSGRWGSGVGELFF	TGTGCCAGCAGCTCCGGTCGGTGGGGTTCGGGTGTCGGGGAGCTGTTTTTT
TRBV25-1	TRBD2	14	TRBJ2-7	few	CASRGSGRIYEQYF	TGTGCCAGCAGGGGCAGCGGGAGGATCTACGAGCAGTACTTC
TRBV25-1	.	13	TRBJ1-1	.	CASSGSLWGEAFF	TGTGCCAGCAGTGGCTCCTTGTGGGGTGAAGCTTTCTTT
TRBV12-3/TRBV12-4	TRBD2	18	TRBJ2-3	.	CAISWNPLLAEGTDTQYF	TGTGCCATCAGTTGGAATCCTCTACTAGCGGAGGGCACAGATACGCAGTATTTT
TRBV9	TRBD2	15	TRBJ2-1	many	CASSPNPSGLPEQFF	TGTGCCAGCAGCCCGAACCCCTCGGGACTACCTGAGCAGTTCTTC
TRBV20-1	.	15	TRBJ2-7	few	CSARDTGGSYYEQYF	TGCAGTGCTAGAGATACGGGGGGCTCTTACTACGAGCAGTACTTC
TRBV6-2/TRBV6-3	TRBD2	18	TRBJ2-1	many	CASSHSGTSGTADNEQFF	TGTGCCAGCAGTCATTCGGGGACTAGCGGGACTGCGGACAATGAGCAGTTCTTC
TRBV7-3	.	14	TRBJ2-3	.	CASSLWSLADTQYF	TGTGCCAGCAGCTTATGGTCCCTAGCAGATACGCAGTATTTT
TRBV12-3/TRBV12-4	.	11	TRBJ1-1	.	CASKSNTEAFF	TGTGCCAGCAAATCGAACACTGAAGCTTTCTTT
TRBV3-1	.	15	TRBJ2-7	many	CASSQARLTTYEQYF	TGTGCCAGCAGCCAAGCGCGGCTAACCACCTACGAGCAGTACTTC
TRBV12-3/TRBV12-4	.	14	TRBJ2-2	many	CASTMGMNTGELFF	TGTGCCAGCACCATGGGGATGAACACCGGGGAGCTGTTTTTT
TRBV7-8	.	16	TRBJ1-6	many	CASSLGPGPLNSPLHF	TGTGCCAGCAGCTTAGGTCCAGGACCGCTCAATTCACCCCTCCACTTT
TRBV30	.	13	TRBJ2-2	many	CAWSGSNTGELFF	TGTGCCTGGAGTGGCAGCAACACCGGGGAGCTGTTTTTT
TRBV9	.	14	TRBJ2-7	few	CASSPPSNSYEQYF	TGTGCCAGCAGCCCCCCGTCTAACTCCTACGAGCAGTACTTC
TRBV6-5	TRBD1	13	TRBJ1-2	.	CASSYQGARGYTF	TGTGCCAGCAGTTACCAGGGGGCGCGGGGCTACACCTTC
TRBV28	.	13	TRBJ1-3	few	CASSELSGNTIYF	TGTGCCAGCAGCGAACTATCTGGAAACACCATATATTTT
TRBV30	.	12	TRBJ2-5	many	CAWQTGAETQYF	TGTGCCTGGCAGACAGGTGCCGAGACCCAGTACTTC
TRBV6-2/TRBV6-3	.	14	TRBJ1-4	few	CASSYEGVNEKLFF	TGTGCCAGCAGTTACGAAGGAGTTAATGAAAAACTGTTTTTT
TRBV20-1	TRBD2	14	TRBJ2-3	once	CSGKLAGTTDTQYF	TGCAGTGGAAAACTAGCGGGAACCACAGATACGCAGTATTTT
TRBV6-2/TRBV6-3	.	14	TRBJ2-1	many	CASSYNPEIAEQFF	TGTGCCAGCAGTTACAATCCGGAGATAGCCGAGCAGTTCTTC
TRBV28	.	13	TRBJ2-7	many	CASSLSEGPSQYF	TGTGCCAGCAGTTTATCGGAGGGCCCTAGTCAGTACTTC
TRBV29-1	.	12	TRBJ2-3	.	CSVGRQADTQYF	TGCAGCGTTGGCCGACAGGCAGATACGCAGTATTTT
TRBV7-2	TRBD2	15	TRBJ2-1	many	CASSVSSGGVNEQFF	TGTGCCAGCAGCGTTTCTAGCGGGGGGGTCAATGAGCAGTTCTTC
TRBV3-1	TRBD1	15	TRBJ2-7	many	CASSQQEGQVAGTVF	TGTGCCAGCAGCCAACAAGAAGGACAGGTTGCTGGTACCGTCTTC
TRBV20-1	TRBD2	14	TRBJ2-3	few	CSASGGTSTDTQYF	TGCAGTGCTAGCGGGGGGACTAGCACAGATACGCAGTATTTT
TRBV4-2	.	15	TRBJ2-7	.	CASSQEPTLSYEQYF	TGTGCCAGCAGCCAAGAGCCGACACTTTCCTACGAGCAGTACTTC
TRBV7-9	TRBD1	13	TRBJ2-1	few	CASRQGSNNEQFF	TGTGCCAGTAGACAGGGGAGCAACAATGAGCAGTTCTTC
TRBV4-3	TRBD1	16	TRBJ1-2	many	CASSQELLDRAYGYTF	TGCGCCAGCAGCCAAGAATTGCTGGACAGGGCCTATGGCTACACCTTC
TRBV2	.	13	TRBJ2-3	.	CAGQGRDSDTQYF	TGTGCCGGCCAGGGGCGGGACTCAGATACGCAGTATTTT
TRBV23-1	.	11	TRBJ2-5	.	CAPKGGETQYF	TGCGCCCCAAAGGGGGGGGAGACCCAGTACTTC
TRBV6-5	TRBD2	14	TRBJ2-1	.	CASSYVGTSEEQFF	TGTGCCAGCAGTTACGTCGGGACTAGCGAAGAGCAGTTCTTC
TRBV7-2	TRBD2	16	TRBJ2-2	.	CASSLRWGGKAGELFF	TGTGCCAGCAGCTTACGGTGGGGGGGAAAGGCCGGGGAGCTGTTTTTT
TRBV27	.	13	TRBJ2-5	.	CASRQQGHETQYF	TGTGCCAGCAGACAACAGGGACACGAGACCCAGTACTTC